Listed here are 22 T cell receptor beta chains from one sample, sequenced in a study of neurological immune-mediated disorders. TCRdb passed the 5' RACE reads through MiXCR, listing each CDR3 protein once. The data contain about 52,000 distinct CDR3 sequences, about 3.8% of them singletons. The sample consisted of PBMCs. Every receptor here comes from a man aged 60-69 years with multiple sclerosis.

This clonotype has at least ten counts. The genes are TRBV20-1 and TRBJ1-6; D gene uncertain. Germline V lookup: CDR1 DFQATT, CDR2 SNEGSKA (reference sequence). The V and J ends lost 3 bases and 7 bases respectively, with 19 bases between them. The CDR3 covers 16 residues. The CDR3 DNA sequence: TGCAGTGCTAGGAGGAACGCTCAATCGTGGAATTCACCCCTCCACTTT. Protein product: CSARRNAQSWNSPLHF.

This clonotype has at least ten counts. The V gene is TRBV12-3 or TRBV12-4, the J gene TRBJ2-1; D is uncertain. Trimming shortened V by 2 bases and J by 9 bases, and 8 bases separated the two germline ends. The CDR3 has 12 residues. The DNA of the CDR3 is TGTGCCAGCAGTTTAATGGGTTTTGAGCAGTTCTTC. Translating it yields CASSLMGFEQFF.

This clonotype occurred many times. The CDR3 sequence: CSAVRGDKLSTASPLHF. DNA of the CDR3: TGCAGTGCTGTCAGGGGGGACAAGCTTTCCACCGCTTCACCCCTCCACTTT. This chain connects TRBV20-1 to TRBJ1-6; 7 bases match TRBD1. In germline, CDR1 is DFQATT, CDR2 SNEGSKA (reference sequence). The CDR3 sequence is 17 residues long. V shed 5 bases, J shed 9 bases, and the junction held 19 bases outside the gene matches.

This clonotype was recorded at least ten times. The chain uses TRBV7-2 and TRBJ2-1, with 9 positions matching TRBD2. This CDR3 spans 17 amino acids. Germline V CDR1 and CDR2: SGHTA, FQGNSA. V trimming: 0 bases; J trimming: 6 bases; junction bases outside the gene matches: 9. CDR3 DNA: TGTGCCAGCAGCTTAGCGTTAGCGGCTAGCGGGGTCAATGAGCAGTTCTTC. This codes for CASSLALAASGVNEQFF.

This clonotype came up many times. The chain couples TRBV6-6 to TRBJ1-1, with unresolved D. Germline V gene lookup returns CDR1 MNHNY and CDR2 SVGAGI (reference sequence). The CDR3 has 15 residues. Trimming cost V 0 bases and J 4 bases, with 12 bases left between them. The CDR3 DNA reads TGTGCCAGCAGTTACTCGACTTCCTGGCTCACTGAAGCTTTCTTT. It is translated as CASSYSTSWLTEAFF.

This clonotype occurred a few times. In nucleotides, the CDR3 is TGTGCCAGCAGTATGGGATCTAACAGGAACACCGGGGAGCTGTTTTTT. Amino acids: CASSMGSNRNTGELFF. The V and J genes are TRBV27 and TRBJ2-2, with D hard to call. Germline CDR1 and CDR2: MNHEY and SMNVEV (reference sequence). This CDR3 is built from 16 residues. Deletions cut 5 bases from V and 1 base from J, with 14 bases between.

This clonotype was counted at least ten times. The chain has TRBV12-3 or TRBV12-4 and TRBJ2-3; 7 positions match TRBD1. Trimming removed 5 bases from V and 3 bases from J; junction bases left unmatched: 5. The CDR3 consists of 14 residues. The CDR3 region is CASSQNRGTDTQYF. The DNA of the CDR3 is TGTGCCAGCAGTCAAAACAGGGGAACAGATACGCAGTATTTT.

This clonotype turned up a few times. The CDR3 sequence is CASSGTPGEQYF. CDR3 in DNA: TGTGCCAGCAGTGGGACTCCGGGCGAACAGTACTTC. V is TRBV28 and J is TRBJ2-7, with D possibly being TRBD2 (6 bases). V lost 5 bases and J lost 10, with 15 bases in between. This CDR3 contains 12 residues. Germline V lookup: CDR1 MDHEN, CDR2 SYDVKM.

This clonotype was detected ten times or more. This chain connects TRBV7-6 to TRBJ2-3, with D hard to call. CDR3 size: 15 residues. Germline values: CDR1 SGHVS, CDR2 FNYEAQ. V lost 1 base and J lost 3, with 11 bases in between. CDR3 DNA: TGTGCCAGCAGCTTAGAAGGGTTTTCGACAGATACGCAGTATTTT. Protein sequence: CASSLEGFSTDTQYF.

In this sample, this clonotype turned up many times. This chain joins TRBV20-1 and TRBJ2-1; TRBD2 matches at 10 bases. CDR3 size: 17 residues. Trimming removed 6 bases from V and 0 bases from J; junction bases left unmatched: 11. Per the germline V gene, CDR1 is DFQATT and CDR2 is SNEGSKA (reference sequence). The CDR3 nucleotides are TGCAGTGCCGACGGGGCTAGCGGGAGCGTCTCCTACAATGAGCAGTTCTTC. Translated: CSADGASGSVSYNEQFF.

This clonotype was counted at least ten times. V usage is TRBV20-1 and J usage is TRBJ2-7; 7 positions agree with TRBD1. Germline CDR1 and CDR2: DFQATT and SNEGSKA (reference sequence). This CDR3 spans 14 amino acids. The V segment lost 0 bases and the J segment 6 bases; nucleotides outside the gene matches: 8. The CDR3 nucleotides are TGCAGTGCTAGAGATCCCCCAGGGGGATTCGAGCAGTACTTC. It codes for CSARDPPGGFEQYF.

The rearrangement uses TRBV7-7 and TRBJ1-1, with D unresolved. Trimming removed 5 bases at V and 1 base at J, with 8 bases between. The CDR3 consists of 13 residues. Per the germline V gene, CDR1 is SSHAT and CDR2 is FNYEAQ (reference sequence). The CDR3 spells CASSVTENTEAFF. CDR3 sequence (DNA): TGTGCCAGCAGCGTTACAGAGAACACTGAAGCTTTCTTT.

This clonotype was detected many times. This chain connects TRBV20-1 to TRBJ2-7; D perhaps matches TRBD1 (5 bases). This CDR3 is built from 14 residues. V dropped 3 bases and J dropped 2 bases, with 14 bases sitting between them. Germline V gives CDR1 DFQATT, CDR2 SNEGSKA (reference sequence). The CDR3 DNA reads as TGCAGTGCTAGTTTCAGGGCCGGTCCCTACGAGCAGTACTTC. Its protein is CSASFRAGPYEQYF.

This clonotype was seen ten or more times. The V call is TRBV20-1, the J call TRBJ1-1; D uncertain. Deletions cut 0 bases from V and 0 bases from J, with 17 bases between. CDR3 length equals 17 residues. The V gene's germline CDR1 is DFQATT and CDR2 SNEGSKA (reference sequence). The CDR3 here is CSARDKVLNYMNTEAFF. CDR3 in DNA: TGCAGTGCTAGAGATAAAGTCCTCAATTACATGAACACTGAAGCTTTCTTT.

This clonotype was observed at least ten times. The chain has TRBV5-1 and TRBJ2-3; D unresolved. This CDR3 is 14 amino acids long. V lost 6 bases, J lost 2 bases, and 13 bases lay in between. CDR1 and CDR2 (germline): SGHRS, YFSETQ. Written as DNA, the CDR3 is TGCGCCAGCAACGGCCTTACCCTCACAGATACGCAGTATTTT. Its protein product is CASNGLTLTDTQYF.

This clonotype was observed at least ten times. V usage is TRBV20-1 and J usage is TRBJ2-2; 10 positions match TRBD2. The length of the CDR3 is 15 residues. Unmatched junction bases numbered 4, after V lost 6 bases and J lost 0 bases. Germline V gene data show CDR1 as DFQATT and CDR2 as SNEGSKA (reference sequence). The CDR3 loop is CSAMTSGPNTGELFF. Here the CDR3 DNA reads TGCAGTGCCATGACTAGCGGGCCGAACACCGGGGAGCTGTTTTTT.

This clonotype was detected ten times or more. CDR3 DNA sequence: TGCAGTGCTCCCTTTTACGGGAGTCTCAATGAGCAGTTCTTC. Translation: CSAPFYGSLNEQFF. The chain couples TRBV20-1 to TRBJ2-1, with TRBD2 as a possible D gene (6 bases). Per germline, CDR1 DFQATT and CDR2 SNEGSKA (reference sequence). Deletions cut 5 bases from V and 6 bases from J, with 17 bases between. The CDR3 runs 14 residues.

Turning to this clonotype: A much larger clone lies one base from this, so it may be a read error. This rearrangement joins TRBV3-1 to TRBJ2-7; 10 bases are shared with TRBD2. The length of the CDR3 is 15 residues. Looked up from germline, CDR1 is LGHDT and CDR2 is YNNKEL (reference sequence). This chain's CDR3 is CANSRLGTSVYEQYF. The DNA for the CDR3 is TGTGCCAACAGCCGACTCGGGACTAGCGTTTACGAGCAGTACTTC.

Relative to its sample, this clonotype is medium-sized. The chain employs TRBV5-1 and TRBJ2-2, with D perhaps being TRBD1 or TRBD2 (5 bases each). The V end was cut by 3 bases, the J end by 6 bases, with 9 bases between. CDR3 length: 13 residues. Germline V lookup: CDR1 SGHRS, CDR2 YFSETQ. CDR3 sequence reads: CASSSLGAGELFF. The CDR3 bases are TGCGCCAGCAGCTCTTTGGGGGCCGGGGAGCTGTTTTTT.

This clonotype showed up just a few times. The chain carries TRBV20-1 and TRBJ2-7, with D hard to call. Looked up from germline, CDR1 is DFQATT and CDR2 is SNEGSKA (reference sequence). The length of the CDR3 is 13 residues. V was trimmed by 7 bases and J by 2 bases, leaving 15 bases between them. The CDR3 loop is CSDTKTTTYEQYF. CDR3 nucleotides: TGCAGTGACACAAAGACGACCACCTACGAGCAGTACTTC.

This clonotype was recorded a few times. The chain links TRBV20-1 to TRBJ2-7; D may be TRBD1 (6 bases). The CDR3 has 12 residues. Between the trimmed V and J ends, which lost 5 bases and 4 bases, there was a span of 12 bases. Looked up from germline, CDR1 is DFQATT and CDR2 is SNEGSKA (reference sequence). In DNA, the CDR3 is TGCAGTGCTGCTGAACAGGGTTACGAGCAGTACTTC. This encodes CSAAEQGYEQYF.

There are many counts of this clonotype. The genes are TRBV5-1 and TRBJ2-5, with TRBD2 matching 7 bases. V shed 1 base, J shed 3 bases, and the junction held 3 bases outside the gene matches. Germline lookup yields CDR1 SGHRS and CDR2 YFSETQ. The CDR3 loop spans 14 amino acids. This chain's CDR3 is CASSLTGTKETQYF. In DNA form, the CDR3 reads TGCGCCAGCAGCTTGACCGGGACTAAAGAGACCCAGTACTTC.